The 27 T cell receptor beta chains presented below share a single source sample, sequenced in a study of T cell responses to AZD1222 COVID-19 vaccine. Here immunoSEQ multiplex PCR was the method, and the copy in TCRdb shows in-frame clones only, minus some. The sample records approximately 70,000 clones, around 86% being singletons. Sequencing was performed on peripheral blood, taken on day 0 of AZD1222 vaccination. The receptors were sampled from an adult in good health.

This clone has just one count. The V gene is TRBV7-6, the J gene TRBJ1-3; no firm D call. The germline V gene has CDR1 SGHVS and CDR2 FNYEAQ. The CDR3 length is 17 residues. The V and J ends lost 3 bases and 1 base respectively, with 16 bases between them. DNA for the CDR3: TGTGCCAGCAGCTTGTACAGCGGAGAATTGTCTGGAAACACCATATATTTT. As protein: CASSLYSGELSGNTIYF.

V and J are TRBV4-1 and TRBJ1-2, with D maybe TRBD1 (5 bases). Trimming removed 8 bases from V and 8 bases from J, with 21 bases in between. Germline loops: CDR1 MGHRA, CDR2 YSYEKL. This CDR3 region has 14 residues. The CDR3 DNA reads TGCGCCAGCGCCCGGACATTCCTAGCTAGAGGCTACACCTTC. It yields the protein CASARTFLARGYTF.

CDR3 DNA: TGTGCCAGCAGCGCCAGCGGGGGCAGCTATGGCTACACCTTC. Translating it yields CASSASGGSYGYTF. The genes are TRBV9 and TRBJ1-2; tentative D call: TRBD1 (6 bases). V was shortened by 3 bases and J by 4 bases, with 13 bases between the two germline ends. The CDR3 spans 14 residues. CDR1 and CDR2 from the germline V gene are SGDLS and YYNGEE.

This sequence joins TRBV4-1 and TRBJ2-7; D is possibly TRBD1 (6 bases). CDR3 length: 13 amino acids. Trimming pared 6 bases from V and 6 bases from J, leaving 15 bases between. From germline, CDR1 is MGHRA and CDR2 YSYEKL. The CDR3: CASSPGRGTEQYF. CDR3 DNA: TGCGCCAGCAGTCCTGGTAGGGGGACCGAGCAGTACTTC.

The chain couples TRBV29-1 to TRBJ2-2, with 9 positions matching TRBD1. The CDR3 covers 13 residues. Trimming removed 7 bases from V and 7 bases from J; junction bases left unmatched: 7. Per the germline V gene, CDR1 is SQVTM and CDR2 is ANQGSEA. The CDR3 loop is CSAGGQGIGELFF. CDR3 nucleotides: TGCAGCGCCGGGGGACAGGGTATCGGGGAGCTGTTTTTT.

This chain connects TRBV25-1 to TRBJ2-7; no clear D. Per the germline V gene, CDR1 is MGHDK and CDR2 is SYGVNS. V lost 5 bases to trimming and J lost 0 bases, with 2 bases between them. The CDR3 loop spans 11 amino acids. CDR3 loop: CASSSSYEQYF. The CDR3 DNA reads TGTGCCAGCAGTAGCTCCTACGAGCAGTACTTC.

The V call is TRBV6-5, the J call TRBJ1-3; no reliable D call. V dropped 6 bases and J dropped 4 bases, with 7 bases sitting between them. Germline assignment: CDR1 MNHEY and CDR2 SVGAGI. CDR3 size: 12 residues. CDR3 sequence reads: CASRGKGNTIYF. For the CDR3, the DNA is TGTGCCAGCAGGGGGAAGGGAAACACCATATATTTT.

The V and J genes are TRBV2 and TRBJ1-4, with 8 nucleotides matching TRBD1. Trimming at V came to 3 bases and at J to 8 bases, leaving 5 bases not matched to a gene. Germline CDR1 reads SNHLY; CDR2 reads FYNNEI. The CDR3 runs to 14 residues. CDR3 bases: TGTGCCAGCAGTGAGGACAGGGTGAGAGAAAAACTGTTTTTT. This codes for CASSEDRVREKLFF.

The J gene is TRBJ2-4, the V gene TRBV4-1, with 7 nucleotides matching TRBD2. The germline CDR1 and CDR2 sequences are MGHRA and YSYEKL. V trimming: 3 bases; J trimming: 5 bases; junction bases outside the gene matches: 10. This CDR3 has 16 amino acids. For the CDR3, the DNA is TGCGCCAGCAGCCAGGGGGGGATATCCCGGCAAAACATTCAGTACTTC. It translates to CASSQGGISRQNIQYF.

This clone was observed a handful of times. The chain has TRBV9 and TRBJ1-2; 7 bases map to TRBD1. This CDR3 has 13 residues. With 6 bases clipped from V and 7 bases from J, the junction kept 9 bases outside the gene matches. Germline V gene data show CDR1 as SGDLS and CDR2 as YYNGEE. The CDR3 DNA follows: TGTGCCAGCACCGAATCGACAGGGAGTGGCTACACCTTC. Protein sequence: CASTESTGSGYTF.

V and J are TRBV28 and TRBJ1-2, with 8 bases lining up with TRBD1. V gave up 1 base and J gave up 7 bases; unmatched junction bases: 8. The CDR3 is made up of 15 amino acids. Germline lookup yields CDR1 MDHEN and CDR2 SYDVKM. CDR3 region: CASSLSPSGGGGYTF. In DNA, the CDR3 is TGTGCCAGCAGTTTATCCCCCTCAGGGGGCGGTGGCTACACCTTC.

This clone was counted a few times. CDR3 amino acids: CASSQNRFIGYTF. CDR3 bases: TGTGCCAGCAGTCAAAACAGGTTTATCGGCTACACCTTC. The gene calls are TRBV28 and TRBJ1-2, with a weak D call TRBD1 (5 bases). The CDR3 loop spans 13 amino acids. V shed 5 bases and J shed 8 bases, with 15 bases lying between them. Germline CDR1 and CDR2: MDHEN and SYDVKM.

The rearrangement uses TRBV4-1 and TRBJ2-4; D ambiguous. The CDR3 spans 17 residues. Germline CDR1 reads MGHRA; CDR2 reads YSYEKL. The germline V and J ends were trimmed by 0 bases and 2 bases, with 14 bases remaining between them. DNA for the CDR3: TGCGCCAGCAGCCAAGATCAAGGGTTCGGGTCCAAAAACATTCAGTACTTC. It codes for CASSQDQGFGSKNIQYF.

The V call is TRBV5-1, the J call TRBJ2-1; D call uncertain. Germline CDR1 is SGHRS and CDR2 is YFSETQ. The CDR3 covers 14 residues. Trimming took 2 bases from V and 4 from J, leaving 10 bases between them. CDR3 DNA sequence: TGCGCCAGCAGCTTAGAGGTTCGATACAATGAGCAGTTCTTC. This gives the protein CASSLEVRYNEQFF.

This clone was observed a single time. The rearrangement uses TRBV7-6 and TRBJ2-2; 10 bases align to TRBD1. The J segment lost 4 bases and the V segment lost 5 bases, leaving 4 bases of the junction unmatched. The CDR3 has 15 amino acids. Germline loops: CDR1 SGHVS, CDR2 FNYEAQ. The DNA of the CDR3 is TGTGCCAGCAGCACCGGGACAGGGGCCACCGGGGAGCTGTTTTTT. It specifies CASSTGTGATGELFF.

The chain joins TRBV28 to TRBJ1-2, with unresolved D. Germline loops: CDR1 MDHEN, CDR2 SYDVKM. The CDR3 extends over 12 amino acids. V was clipped by 3 bases and J by 4 bases, with 6 bases between them. In DNA, the CDR3 is TGTGCCAGCAGTTTTACCGCCTATGGCTACACCTTC. Amino acid sequence: CASSFTAYGYTF.

The gene calls are TRBV16 and TRBJ1-4, with 10 bases lining up with TRBD1. Germline lookup yields CDR1 KGHSY and CDR2 FQNENV. The ends lost 4 bases at V and 8 bases at J; junction bases unmatched: 13. CDR3 length: 17 residues. The CDR3 here is CASSPLRRTGGAEKLFF. The CDR3, as DNA: TGTGCCAGCAGCCCCTTACGCCGGACAGGGGGAGCGGAAAAACTGTTTTTT.

The chain couples TRBV6-5 to TRBJ1-1, with D unresolved. The CDR3 is 13 amino acids. Trimming removed 0 bases at V and 6 bases at J, with 8 bases between. The V gene's germline CDR1 is MNHEY and CDR2 SVGAGI. DNA for the CDR3: TGTGCCAGCAGTTACTCGAAAACTTCTGAAGCTTTCTTT. It translates to CASSYSKTSEAFF.

The rearrangement links TRBV12-3 or TRBV12-4 to TRBJ2-6; possibly TRBD2 for D (6 bases). This CDR3 region has 13 residues. Trimming shortened V by 10 bases and J by 1 base, and 8 bases separated the two germline ends. The CDR3 sequence is CATGGSGANVLTF. The CDR3 DNA reads as TGTGCCACCGGGGGTTCTGGGGCCAACGTCCTGACTTTC.

This chain uses TRBV27 with TRBJ1-5; D is unresolved. The CDR3 runs 13 residues. Looked up from germline, CDR1 is MNHEY and CDR2 is SMNVEV (reference sequence). Trimming took 5 bases from V and 8 from J, leaving 13 bases between them. The CDR3 region is CASSPAGLEPQHF. The CDR3 nucleotides are TGTGCCAGCAGTCCTGCCGGATTAGAGCCCCAGCATTTT.

The rearrangement uses TRBV28 and TRBJ1-1; D might be TRBD1 (5 bases). In germline, CDR1 is MDHEN, CDR2 SYDVKM. The CDR3 is 23 residues long. Trimming left V 1 base short and J 5 bases short, with 38 bases between. CDR3 DNA sequence: TGTGCCAGCAGTTTATTAATGGCTTCGGGGTTGGGACTTTCGGTCTTAGGTGCGACTGAAGCTTTCTTT. Translated: CASSLLMASGLGLSVLGATEAFF. The full variable domain, its missing parts supplied by reference TRBV28 and TRBJ1-1, is DVKVTQSSRYLVKRTGEKVFLECVQDMDHENMFWYRQDPGLGLRLIYFSYDVKMKEKGDIPEGYSVSREKKERFSLILESASTNQTSMYLCASSLLMASGLGLSVLGATEAFFGQGTRLTVV.

The chain uses TRBV10-1 and TRBJ2-7; D possibly corresponds to TRBD1 (6 bases). V gave up 3 bases and J gave up 5 bases, with 11 bases separating them. Germline CDR1 WNHNN, CDR2 SYGVQD (reference sequence). CDR3 size: 13 residues. CDR3 loop: CASSDARGNEQYF. Here the CDR3 DNA reads TGCGCCAGCAGTGATGCCAGGGGCAACGAGCAGTACTTC.

This clone was detected only a few times. The V gene is TRBV11-3, the J gene TRBJ1-3; D is unresolved. The CDR3 runs 13 residues. Looked up from germline, CDR1 is SGHNT and CDR2 is YENEEA. V was pared by 4 bases and J by 2 bases, with 6 bases between. In nucleotides, the CDR3 is TGTGCCAGCAGCTCCGGACCTGGAAACACCATATATTTT. Protein sequence: CASSSGPGNTIYF.

This chain connects TRBV11-2 to TRBJ2-5; 8 nucleotides match TRBD2. Trimming at V came to 2 bases and at J to 5 bases, leaving 16 bases not matched to a gene. Germline loops: CDR1 SGHAT, CDR2 FQNNGV. CDR3 length: 18 residues. This chain's CDR3 is CASSLKFAGGLEPETQYF. As DNA, the CDR3 is TGTGCCAGCAGCTTAAAGTTCGCGGGGGGCTTGGAGCCGGAGACCCAGTACTTC.

The V and J genes are TRBV4-1 and TRBJ2-3; D perhaps matches TRBD2 (6 bases). From germline, CDR1 is MGHRA and CDR2 YSYEKL. V lost 5 bases and J 0 bases, leaving 9 bases between the germline ends. This CDR3 has 14 residues. CDR3 DNA sequence: TGCGCCAGCAGCGGCGGGACTAGCACAGATACGCAGTATTTT. This encodes CASSGGTSTDTQYF.

The genes are TRBV18 and TRBJ2-2; D not resolved. V lost 6 bases and J lost 6, with 17 bases in between. This CDR3 is built from 15 residues. Germline V gene lookup returns CDR1 KGHSH and CDR2 LQKENI. As DNA, the CDR3 is TGTGCCAGCTCGCCGCAAGTGACGGAATCCGGGGAGCTGTTTTTT. Its translation: CASSPQVTESGELFF.

CDR3 bases: TGTGCCAGCAGTCGACGGACAGGGGCCCACTATGGCTACACCTTC. Amino acids: CASSRRTGAHYGYTF. The chain couples TRBV28 to TRBJ1-2, with 9 bases matching TRBD1. CDR3 length: 15 amino acids. The trim removed 5 bases at V and 3 bases at J, leaving 7 bases unmatched. The germline V gene has CDR1 MDHEN and CDR2 SYDVKM.